This entry lists 6 T cell receptor beta chains sequenced from one sample in a study of identical twins. TCRdb re-derived calls from the 5' RACE reads in MiXCR, one entry per CDR3 protein. The sample gives around 570,000 distinct CDR3 sequences, around a tenth of which show up once; under 3% is in the top ten. These data also featured in a second study, about yellow fever vaccine responses in identical twins.

Sample: PBMCs. The receptors originated from a woman between 18 and 29 years old in good health.

A few counts support this clonotype. The J gene is TRBJ2-7, the V gene TRBV4-3; the match to TRBD2 covers 9 bases. CDR1 is LGHNA and CDR2 is YSLEER in the germline V gene. V was clipped by 0 bases and J by 2 bases; unmatched bases: 5. This CDR3 contains 16 residues. CDR3 bases: TGCGCCAGCAGCCAAGATCGGTCTAGCGGGACCTACGAGCAGTACTTC. Protein product: CASSQDRSSGTYEQYF.

This clonotype was recorded many times. This chain uses TRBV3-1 with TRBJ2-1; 7 positions agree with TRBD1. The CDR3 covers 16 residues. The germline V gene encodes CDR1 LGHDT and CDR2 YNNKEL (reference sequence). The ends lost 0 bases at V and 0 bases at J; junction bases unmatched: 2. The DNA of the CDR3 is TGTGCCAGCAGCCAAGACAGGGGGAACTCCTACAATGAGCAGTTCTTC. Protein product: CASSQDRGNSYNEQFF.

The V and J genes are TRBV14 and TRBJ1-3; no firm D call. The CDR3 contains 17 residues. V gave up 0 bases and J gave up 5 bases, with 17 bases separating them. The germline CDR1 and CDR2 sequences are SGHDN and FVKESK. DNA for the CDR3: TGTGCCAGCAGCCAAGATACCCCGGAGGTACTACGAAACACCATATATTTT. It is translated as CASSQDTPEVLRNTIYF.

This clonotype was seen a few times. V is TRBV10-3 and J is TRBJ2-3, with D possibly being TRBD1 (5 bases). V was clipped by 8 bases and J by 2 bases, with 5 bases between them. The CDR3 contains 11 residues. CDR1 is ENHRY, CDR2 SYGVKD, per germline. The CDR3: CAIGATDTQYF. The CDR3, as DNA: TGTGCCATCGGGGCCACAGATACGCAGTATTTT.

This clonotype was counted a few times. This chain joins TRBV20-1 and TRBJ2-7; D is uncertain. Germline V gene lookup returns CDR1 DFQATT and CDR2 SNEGSKA (reference sequence). This CDR3 has 15 amino acids. Trimming took off 3 bases at V and 4 bases at J, with 19 bases between the two ends. CDR3 sequence reads: CSASPLWGRPYEQYF. In nucleotides, the CDR3 is TGCAGTGCTAGTCCCCTTTGGGGTCGGCCTTACGAGCAGTACTTC.

A few counts support this clonotype. J is TRBJ1-5 and V is TRBV7-9, with D tentatively TRBD1 (6 bases). Germline values: CDR1 SEHNR, CDR2 FQNEAQ (reference sequence). This CDR3 spans 14 amino acids. The ends were cut back, 0 bases at V and 5 bases at J, with 8 bases in the middle. CDR3 DNA sequence: TGTGCCAGCAGCTTAGCGGGGGGCTATCAGCCCCAGCATTTT. As protein: CASSLAGGYQPQHF.